This is a list of T cell receptor beta chains from one sample in a study of control samples from healthy donors and cancer patients. Method: immunoSEQ multiplex PCR; TCRdb's copy keeps in-frame clones and lacks some. The sample lists under 200,000 clones, roughly 91% occurring once. The sample comprised blood. These receptors originate from a woman aged 25-40 years in good health. The CDR3 runs from the conserved cysteine through the conserved F or W. D genes are given only for firm matches. Clone sizes are given selectively: once, few, many, or a class where the clone is expanded.

.,TRBD2,TRBV11-2,TRBJ2-7,TGTGCCAGCAGCTTAGAGTCTAGCGGGGCCTACGAGCAGTACTTC,CASSLESSGAYEQYF
.,TRBD2,TRBV7-3,TRBJ2-3,TGTGCCAGCAGCTTAACCCTGCCTAGCGGGGGGCCCACAGATACGCAGTATTTT,CASSLTLPSGGPTDTQYF
.,TRBD2,TRBV4-3,TRBJ2-3,TGCGCCAGCAGCCAAGGGCTAGCGGGATCAGATACGCAGTATTTT,CASSQGLAGSDTQYF
.,.,TRBV19,TRBJ1-3,TGTGCCAGTAGTCGGGGGTCTGGAAACACCATATATTTT,CASSRGSGNTIYF
.,TRBD1,TRBV7-8,TRBJ1-1,TGTGCCAGCAGCTTCCCCACAGGGGGGAACACCGAAGCTTTCTTT,CASSFPTGGNTEAFF
.,.,TRBV30,TRBJ1-4,TGTGCCTGGAGGAGGGACGCAGTGGAAAAACTGTTTTTT,CAWRRDAVEKLFF
.,TRBD1,TRBV7-9,TRBJ1-5,TGTGCCAGCAGCTTAGGGGACAGCCACAATCAGCCCCAGCATTTT,CASSLGDSHNQPQHF
.,TRBD2,TRBV6-4,TRBJ2-3,TGTGCCAGCAGTGGCTCGGGAGGGCCAGATACGCAGTATTTT,CASSGSGGPDTQYF
.,.,TRBV6-1,TRBJ1-2,TGTGCCAGCAATAACAGGGATGGTTACTATGGCTACACCTTC,CASNNRDGYYGYTF
.,TRBD1,TRBV18,TRBJ2-7,TGTGCCAGCTCAGCGTCGACAGGGAACGAGCAGTACTTC,CASSASTGNEQYF
.,TRBD1,TRBV7-9,TRBJ1-5,TGTGCCAGCAGCCCAGGGGGTCAGCCCCAGCATTTT,CASSPGGQPQHF
.,.,TRBV5-6,TRBJ2-5,TGTGCCAGCAGCTTGGCGGTTGGGGAGACCCAGTACTTC,CASSLAVGETQYF
.,.,TRBV12-2,TRBJ1-1,TGTGCAAGTCGCTTAGTCCGATGGAACACTGAAGCTTTCTTT,CASRLVRWNTEAFF
.,.,TRBV6-4,TRBJ2-1,TGTGCCAGCAGTGTGGACGGCTCCTACAATGAGCAGTTCTTC,CASSVDGSYNEQFF
.,TRBD1,TRBV5-1,TRBJ1-2,TGCGCCAGCAGCTTGGGGGCAGGGGGCAATAACTATGGCTACACCTTC,CASSLGAGGNNYGYTF
.,.,TRBV29-1,TRBJ1-1,TGCAGCGTTGAACGCACGGACACTGAAGCTTTCTTT,CSVERTDTEAFF
.,.,TRBV2,TRBJ1-1,TGTGCCAGCAGTGAGGCAGGAAGGGTCACTGAAGCTTTCTTT,CASSEAGRVTEAFF
.,.,TRBV7-9,TRBJ2-3,TGTGCCAGCAGCTGGGTAGATACGCAGTATTTT,CASSWVDTQYF
.,TRBD1,TRBV7-9,TRBJ1-4,TGTGCCAGCAGCCCCGGACAGGGGACGAATGAAAAACTGTTTTTT,CASSPGQGTNEKLFF
.,TRBD2,TRBV15,TRBJ2-7,TGTGCCACCAGCAGGGGACTAGCCGCCTCCTACGAGCAGTACTTC,CATSRGLAASYEQYF
.,.,TRBV28,TRBJ2-7,TGTGCCAGCAGGCCCCTTGGTAGGAGCTCCTACGAGCAGTACTTC,CASRPLGRSSYEQYF
.,TRBD1,TRBV5-1,TRBJ1-1,TGCGCCAGCAGCCCCAGGGGGATTAACACTGAAGCTTTCTTT,CASSPRGINTEAFF
.,.,TRBV18,TRBJ1-1,TGTGCCAGCTCAACAGGGATCATGAACACTGAAGCTTTCTTT,CASSTGIMNTEAFF
.,TRBD2,TRBV6-4,TRBJ2-3,TGTGCCAGCAGTGACGGCGGGAGTACAGATACGCAGTATTTT,CASSDGGSTDTQYF
.,.,TRBV15,TRBJ2-2,TGTGCCACCAGCAGAGGCGGCGGGACGAACACCGGGGAGCTGTTTTTT,CATSRGGGTNTGELFF
.,.,TRBV18,TRBJ1-5,TGTGCCAGCTCACCACCGGGGAATCAGCCCCAGCATTTT,CASSPPGNQPQHF
few,.,TRBV2,TRBJ2-7,TGTGCCAGTTTGCACAGGGAAAGGGAGTACGAGCAGTACTTC,CASLHREREYEQYF
.,.,TRBV20-1,TRBJ2-1,TGCAGTGCTAGTCCGGGAAGCAATGAGCAGTTCTTC,CSASPGSNEQFF
.,.,TRBV20-1,TRBJ2-5,TGCAGTGCTAGGGAAGAGACCCAGTACTTC,CSAREETQYF
.,.,TRBV6-2/TRBV6-3,TRBJ2-7,TGTGCCAGCAGTTACTCGACTAGCTCCTACGAGCAGTACTTC,CASSYSTSSYEQYF
.,.,TRBV6-5,TRBJ1-1,TGTGCCAGCAGTTACGCCCCGAACACTGAAGCTTTCTTT,CASSYAPNTEAFF
.,.,TRBV7-8,TRBJ2-7,TGTGCCAGCAGCCCAAGCTCCTACGAGCAGTACTTC,CASSPSSYEQYF
.,TRBD2,TRBV7-3,TRBJ2-1,TGTGCCAGCAGCCCCGTGGGGGGGGATCGAGACAATGAGCAGTTCTTC,CASSPVGGDRDNEQFF
.,.,TRBV30,TRBJ2-7,TGTGCCTGGAGTGTACAGGGCTACGAGCAGTACTTC,CAWSVQGYEQYF
.,TRBD1,TRBV12-5,TRBJ2-5,TGTGCTAGTGGTTTGGTCCCGGCAGGGGGCGTAGAGACCCAGTACTTC,CASGLVPAGGVETQYF
.,.,TRBV5-5,TRBJ2-1,TGTGCCAGCAGCTTCCAGGGGAAAAAAAATGAGCAGTTCTTC,CASSFQGKKNEQFF
once,.,TRBV11-3,TRBJ2-1,TGTGCCAGCAGCTATGGGGCGCGGGGTGAGCAGTTCTTC,CASSYGARGEQFF
.,TRBD1,TRBV19,TRBJ2-6,TGTGCCAGTAGTCGGGGGACAGGGGCCGGGGCCAACGTCCTGACTTTC,CASSRGTGAGANVLTF
.,.,TRBV5-4,TRBJ1-1,TGTGCCAGCAGCTTCAGGGTTGAGACTGAAGCTTTCTTT,CASSFRVETEAFF
.,.,TRBV6-2/TRBV6-3,TRBJ2-3,TGTGCCAGCAGTTACACCACAGATACGCAGTATTTT,CASSYTTDTQYF
.,TRBD2,TRBV9,TRBJ2-1,TGTGCCAGCAGCGGTAGCGGGGCCTACAATGAGCAGTTCTTC,CASSGSGAYNEQFF
.,.,TRBV19,TRBJ1-3,TGTGCCAGTACCACTCCCGACAGCTCTGGAAACACCATATATTTT,CASTTPDSSGNTIYF
.,.,TRBV7-2,TRBJ1-6,TGTGCCAGCAGCGCCTACAGGGATAATTCACCCCTCCACTTT,CASSAYRDNSPLHF
.,TRBD1,TRBV6-5,TRBJ2-5,TGTGCCAGCAGGACAGGGGACCGCCAAGAGACCCAGTACTTC,CASRTGDRQETQYF
few,TRBD1,TRBV19,TRBJ2-5,TGTGCCAGTAGTGAGGACAGGGGAGGGGAGACCCAGTACTTC,CASSEDRGGETQYF
.,.,TRBV11-2,TRBJ1-1,TGTGCCAGCAGCCCACGGACAGTTAACACTGAAGCTTTCTTT,CASSPRTVNTEAFF
few,.,TRBV6-4,TRBJ2-2,TGTGCCAGCAGTGACGGAGACACCGGGGAGCTGTTTTTT,CASSDGDTGELFF
.,.,TRBV19,TRBJ2-2,TGTGCCAGTAGTATACGGGGACAAAACACCGGGGAGCTGTTTTTT,CASSIRGQNTGELFF
once,TRBD2,TRBV2,TRBJ2-1,TGTGCCAGCACCCTGGGACTAGCCTACAATGAGCAGTTCTTC,CASTLGLAYNEQFF
.,.,TRBV9,TRBJ2-7,TGTGCCAGCAGCGTACAGGGATCCTACGAGCAGTACTTC,CASSVQGSYEQYF
.,.,TRBV27,TRBJ2-5,TGTGCCAGCAGTTATTCGGGGGCCCAAGAGACCCAGTACTTC,CASSYSGAQETQYF
.,.,TRBV4-2,TRBJ1-2,TGTGCCAGCAGCCAAGGGGGAGGGGCGAGGGGCTACACCTTC,CASSQGGGARGYTF
.,.,TRBV3-1/TRBV3-2,TRBJ1-3,TGTGCCAGCAGACCCGACAGGTCTGGAAACACCATATATTTT,CASRPDRSGNTIYF
.,TRBD2,TRBV7-9,TRBJ2-3,TGTGCCAGCAGCTTAGGAGCGGGGGACGCAGATACGCAGTATTTT,CASSLGAGDADTQYF